The 21 T cell receptor beta chains listed next were all sequenced from one sample in a study of T cell repertoires in cytomegalovirus infection. TCRdb reanalysed the reads using MiXCR and keeps one entry per CDR3 protein. The top ten hold more than 13% of the sample, which has about a million distinct CDR3 sequences, less than 40% seen once. These receptors' targets are unknown. Specimen: cultured CD8+ T cells from PBMCs, collected from culture after CMV antigen stimulation. These receptors all come from a human donor in good health (CMV status not recorded). Some clones in this sample may be carry-over from other donors' samples.

The chain is built from TRBV28 and TRBJ1-1, with D possibly being TRBD1 (5 bases). The CDR3 has 13 amino acids. Germline values: CDR1 MDHEN, CDR2 SYDVKM. The V end was cut by 7 bases, the J end by 4 bases, with 13 bases between. The CDR3 sequence is CASTGHPGTEAFF. Here the CDR3 DNA reads TGTGCCAGCACCGGACACCCGGGCACTGAAGCTTTCTTT.

This clonotype appeared once. One end of the junction is discordant with germline, which a read error may explain. The chain carries TRBV6-5 and TRBJ1-4; 7 bases line up with TRBD1. This CDR3 spans 13 amino acids. Germline V gene sequence: CDR1 MNHEY, CDR2 SVGAGI. The CDR3 here is CANSYSSGGKLFF. The DNA of the CDR3 is TGTGCCAACAGTTACTCCTCAGGGGGAAAACTGTTTTTT.

The rearrangement joins TRBV6-6 to TRBJ1-6; weak D call: TRBD1 (5 bases). CDR1 is MNHNY and CDR2 is SVGAGI in the germline V gene (reference sequence). This CDR3 is 15 amino acids long. Trimming removed 6 bases at V and 6 bases at J, with 15 bases between. Here the CDR3 DNA reads TGTGCCAGCAGCTCCGGGACCGGGTTTAATTCACCCCTCCACTTT. Encoded protein: CASSSGTGFNSPLHF.

V usage is TRBV7-9 and J usage is TRBJ1-5; D is possibly TRBD1 (5 bases). Germline V gene lookup returns CDR1 SEHNR and CDR2 FQNEAQ (reference sequence). The CDR3 has 15 amino acids. Trimming cost V 8 bases and J 0 bases, with 14 bases left between them. The CDR3 is CASQGTDLSNQPQHF. The CDR3 DNA sequence: TGTGCCAGCCAAGGGACTGACCTTAGCAATCAGCCCCAGCATTTT.

This clonotype has a handful of counts. The chain joins TRBV6-2 or TRBV6-3 to TRBJ2-5; TRBD1 is a possible D gene (6 bases). Germline V gene lookup returns CDR1 MNHEY and CDR2 SVGEGT. Trimming removed 5 bases from V and 7 bases from J, with 20 bases in between. The CDR3 runs to 15 residues. The DNA for the CDR3 is TGTGCCAGCAGTCATCGACAGGCGATTCTGGGGACCCAGTACTTC. It specifies CASSHRQAILGTQYF.

This clonotype came up a few times. This rearrangement joins TRBV7-9 to TRBJ1-4; 8 bases line up with TRBD1. Per germline, CDR1 SEHNR and CDR2 FQNEAQ (reference sequence). The CDR3 sequence is 16 residues long. V gave up 5 bases and J gave up 3 bases; unmatched junction bases: 8. CDR3: CASSHRAQGANEKLFF. The CDR3 bases are TGTGCCAGCAGCCACCGAGCACAGGGGGCTAATGAAAAACTGTTTTTT.

This clonotype came up many times. The chain recombines TRBV12-3 or TRBV12-4 with TRBJ1-1; TRBD1 aligns across 7 bases. V dropped 6 bases and J dropped 8; count of bases not matched to a gene: 6. CDR3 size: 12 residues. CDR3 sequence: CASSIGTVEAFF. The DNA for the CDR3 is TGTGCCAGCAGCATAGGGACAGTGGAAGCTTTCTTT.

Comments on this clonotype: This may be a read error: a much more frequent sequence differs by one nucleotide. This rearrangement joins TRBV7-6 to TRBJ2-1; D uncertain. Looked up from germline, CDR1 is SGHVS and CDR2 is FNYEAQ. The CDR3 is 16 residues long. The CDR3 bases are TGTGCCAACAGCTTAGAAGGCTACAGCTCCTACAATGAGCAGTTCTTC. Translating it yields CANSLEGYSSYNEQFF.

This clonotype was found a few times. V gene TRBV6-1 combines with J gene TRBJ2-2; the D gene could be TRBD1 or TRBD2 (6 bases each). The ends were cut back, 2 bases at V and 4 bases at J, with 11 bases in the middle. The germline CDR1 and CDR2 sequences are MNHNS and SASEGT. The CDR3 is made up of 15 amino acids. CDR3 region: CASSEKWGATGELFF. The CDR3 DNA follows: TGTGCCAGCAGTGAAAAGTGGGGGGCCACCGGGGAGCTGTTTTTT.

The chain couples TRBV9 to TRBJ2-5, with D perhaps matching TRBD1 or TRBD2 (5 bases each). Trimming removed 4 bases at V and 4 bases at J, with 20 bases between. The germline V gene encodes CDR1 SGDLS and CDR2 YYNGEE. The length of the CDR3 is 16 residues. DNA for the CDR3: TGTGCCAGCAGCCCTCGTCCCCCCGGGACGGGAGAGACCCAGTACTTC. Translated, it gives CASSPRPPGTGETQYF.

The chain has TRBV20-1 and TRBJ2-1, with 15 bases aligning to TRBD2. This CDR3 comprises 17 residues. After removal of 6 bases from V and 8 bases from J, the junction contained 14 bases not matched to a gene. CDR1 is DFQATT, CDR2 SNEGSKA, per germline (reference sequence). The CDR3 nucleotides are TGCAGTGCAAATCCGGGACTAGCGGGGGGCAAAGACTATGAGCAGTTCTTC. Encoded protein: CSANPGLAGGKDYEQFF.

The chain recombines TRBV2 with TRBJ1-2; tentatively, D is TRBD1 (6 bases). The CDR3 is made up of 17 amino acids. Germline V gene lookup returns CDR1 SNHLY and CDR2 FYNNEI. With 4 bases removed from V and 4 bases from J, the gap between germline ends came to 22 bases. The CDR3 bases are TGTGCCAGCAGTGGGGGGAACCCAGCCCAGGGGTTCTATGGCTACACCTTC. Amino acids: CASSGGNPAQGFYGYTF. Drawing the rest from reference TRBV2 and TRBJ1-2, the complete variable domain is EPEVTQTPSHQVTQMGQEVILRCVPISNHLYFYWYRQILGQKVEFLVSFYNNEISEKSEIFDDQFSVERPDGSNFTLKIRSTKLEDSAMYFCASSGGNPAQGFYGYTFGSGTRLTVV.

This chain links TRBV7-9 with TRBJ2-7, with a tentative D call TRBD1 (6 bases). CDR1 SEHNR and CDR2 FQNEAQ come from the germline V gene (reference sequence). This CDR3 contains 13 residues. V was trimmed by 0 bases and J by 4 bases, leaving 7 bases between them. The CDR3 reads CASSLADRYEQYV. DNA of the CDR3: TGTGCCAGCAGCTTAGCGGACAGATACGAGCAGTACGTC.

This sequence joins TRBV7-6 and TRBJ2-2, with 8 bases lining up with TRBD1. From germline, CDR1 is SGHVS and CDR2 FNYEAQ. The CDR3 has 16 amino acids. The V gene end was trimmed by 5 bases and the J gene end by 7 bases; junction bases not matched to a gene: 12. CDR3: CASSPTFGQGGGELFF. The CDR3 nucleotides are TGTGCCAGCAGCCCCACTTTCGGACAGGGTGGCGGGGAGCTGTTTTTT.

The chain joins TRBV27 to TRBJ2-3; the D is unclear. V was clipped by 3 bases and J by 2 bases, with 12 bases between them. The germline gives CDR1 MNHEY, CDR2 SMNVEV (reference sequence). The CDR3 is 15 amino acids. The CDR3 coding sequence is TGTGCCAGCAGTTTCGGCGGCAGGAACACAGATACGCAGTATTTT. Protein sequence: CASSFGGRNTDTQYF.

This clonotype was counted a few times. The V and J genes are TRBV18 and TRBJ1-6; D not certain. The CDR3 totals 16 residues. CDR1 and CDR2 (germline): KGHSH, LQKENI. V was pared by 4 bases and J by 5 bases, with 15 bases between. CDR3 nucleotides: TGTGCCAGCTCACGCGATCGGGTCCTCAATAATTCACCCCTCCACTTT. Amino acid sequence: CASSRDRVLNNSPLHF.

The chain has TRBV14 and TRBJ1-5; the match to TRBD1 covers 8 bases. The germline gives CDR1 SGHDN, CDR2 FVKESK. After removal of 4 bases from V and 3 bases from J, the junction contained 5 bases not matched to a gene. The CDR3 covers 15 residues. The CDR3 spells CASSRTGLPNQPQHF. In DNA form, the CDR3 reads TGTGCCAGCAGCCGGACAGGGCTTCCCAATCAGCCCCAGCATTTT.

This clonotype was detected many times. V and J are TRBV7-8 and TRBJ2-1; 7 nucleotides agree with TRBD2. V gave up 1 base and J gave up 1 base; unmatched junction bases: 10. CDR1 and CDR2 from the germline V gene are SGHVS and FQNEAQ. This CDR3 is 18 amino acids long. CDR3 sequence reads: CASSLVGASGHSYNEQFF. The CDR3 region has the DNA TGTGCCAGCAGCTTAGTTGGGGCTAGCGGCCATTCCTACAATGAGCAGTTCTTC.

This clonotype was detected many times. This rearrangement joins TRBV7-2 to TRBJ2-5; D possibly uses TRBD1 or TRBD2 (5 bases each). Germline V gives CDR1 SGHTA, CDR2 FQGNSA. There are 19 residues in the CDR3. V was cut by 0 bases and J by 10 bases, with 30 bases left in between. The CDR3 bases are TGTGCCAGCAGCTTAGCGGATGCCAGGGCGCTGCTCGTTCGGGGTATCCAGTACTTC. It translates to CASSLADARALLVRGIQYF.

This clonotype was counted a few times. The V call is TRBV6-6, the J call TRBJ1-3, with D maybe TRBD1 (5 bases). The germline CDR1 and CDR2 sequences are MNHNY and SVGAGI (reference sequence). The CDR3 has 14 residues. With 4 bases removed from V and 2 bases from J, the gap between germline ends came to 9 bases. This CDR3 reads CASSSDRPGNTIYF. The CDR3 nucleotides read TGTGCCAGCAGTTCCGACAGACCTGGAAACACCATATATTTT.

The genes are TRBV19 and TRBJ2-2, with TRBD1 identical over 7 bases. Germline V gene sequence: CDR1 LNHDA, CDR2 SQIVND (reference sequence). V gave up 5 bases and J gave up 4 bases; unmatched junction bases: 10. The CDR3 has 16 amino acids. The CDR3: CASSPPDRTLTGELFF. The DNA for the CDR3 is TGTGCCAGTAGTCCTCCGGACAGGACCCTCACCGGGGAGCTGTTTTTT.